These T cell receptor beta chains were read from a single sample in a study of neurological immune-mediated disorders. TCRdb passed the 5' RACE reads through MiXCR, listing each CDR3 protein once. The repertoire holds about 120,000 distinct CDR3 sequences, with roughly 3.2% as singletons. The sample comprised PBMCs. These receptors all stem from a woman in her 30s with multiple sclerosis. Each CDR3 is given with its conserved first and last residue. A D gene is named only where the DNA matches it firmly. Clone size is shown for a subset of rows, as once, few, many or a class of expanded clone.

many TRBJ1-5 TRBV12-3/TRBV12-4 - CASSPDNQPQHF TGTGCCAGCAGTCCCGACAATCAGCCCCAGCATTTT
many TRBJ1-1 TRBV12-5 - CASGLPSRGLENTEAFF TGTGCTAGTGGTTTGCCTTCGAGAGGACTTGAGAACACTGAAGCTTTCTTT
many TRBJ2-2 TRBV5-1 - CASSLFGSGDTGELFF TGCGCCAGCAGCTTGTTTGGTAGCGGCGACACCGGGGAGCTGTTTTTT
many TRBJ2-4 TRBV5-5 - CASSFGPAWMAKNIQYF TGTGCCAGCAGCTTCGGTCCAGCCTGGATGGCCAAAAACATTCAGTACTTC
- TRBJ1-6 TRBV12-3/TRBV12-4 - CASSLAQGTNSTLNF TGTGCCAGCAGTTTAGCCCAGGGAACCAATTCAACCCTCAACTTT
many TRBJ1-1 TRBV12-3/TRBV12-4 - CASIWGLMNTEAFF TGTGCCAGCATTTGGGGGCTCATGAACACTGAAGCTTTCTTT
many TRBJ1-5 TRBV6-1 - CASSEGIHSNQPQHF TGTGCCAGCAGTGAAGGTATCCATAGCAATCAGCCCCAGCATTTT
- TRBJ1-1 TRBV5-6 - CASSWEGETEAFF TGTGCCAGCAGCTGGGAGGGGGAAACTGAAGCTTTCTTT
many TRBJ1-1 TRBV12-3/TRBV12-4 - CASSSPAGRVEAFF TGTGCCAGCAGTTCCCCTGCAGGGCGGGTGGAAGCTTTCTTT
many TRBJ1-1 TRBV20-1 TRBD1 CSASFGTGTEAFF TGCAGTGCTTCCTTCGGGACAGGGACTGAAGCTTTCTTT
few TRBJ1-2 TRBV4-1 - CASSQDLSEHGYTF TGCGCCAGCAGCCAAGATCTGTCCGAGCATGGCTACACCTTC
many TRBJ2-7 TRBV7-9 - CASEIGREQYF TGTGCCAGTGAAATAGGGCGCGAGCAGTACTTC
many TRBJ1-5 TRBV3-1 - CASSQDRRVNQPQHF TGTGCCAGCAGCCAAGATAGGAGGGTCAATCAGCCCCAGCATTTT
many TRBJ2-1 TRBV20-1 TRBD2 CSARRTSGSLNEQFF TGCAGTGCTAGGCGGACTAGCGGGAGTCTAAATGAGCAGTTCTTC
- TRBJ2-1 TRBV14 TRBD1 CASSPRTGAYNEQFF TGTGCCAGCAGCCCCCGGACAGGAGCCTACAATGAGCAGTTCTTC
many TRBJ1-4 TRBV4-1 TRBD1 CASSERTGGREKLFF TGCGCCAGCAGCGAACGGACAGGGGGAAGAGAAAAACTGTTTTTT